This T cell receptor (beta chain) was obtained from a study of technical replicates of blood from a handful of donors. This clone was seen once. This CDR3 is built from 15 residues. The V gene end was trimmed by 5 bases and the J gene end by 5 bases; junction bases not matched to a gene: 7. Germline values: CDR1 MNHEY, CDR2 SMNVEV (reference sequence). The repertoire was sequenced with immunoSEQ multiplex PCR; TCRdb's copy has only in-frame clones and lacks some. The sample has about 84,000 clones; 95% to 98% are singletons. The rearrangement joins TRBV27 to TRBJ1-5; 9 positions agree with TRBD1. Sequenced material: T cells isolated from PBMCs. The sequence came from a human donor in good health. CDR3 in DNA: TGTGCCAGCAGTGGCGGGACAGGGAGTCATCAGCCCCAGCATTTT. Protein sequence: CASSGGTGSHQPQHF.